One sample yielded the 18 T cell receptor beta chains listed below, sequenced in a study of OX40 agonist ivuxolimab in advanced cancers. Libraries were constructed by the immunoSEQ multiplex PCR assay. TCRdb took over this immuneACCESS table, retaining in-frame rearrangements with V and J assigned. Such tables are incomplete; in checked studies, under half of the missing clones stem from an unresolved V gene, and the remainder is unexplained. The sample has 60,000 to 75,000 clones on record, about four fifths of them singletons. 1.1% of the sample lies in the top ten. This material consisted of CD4+ or CD8+ T cells sorted from blood, taken in a trial of the OX40 agonist ivuxolimab. The receptors come from an adult with an advanced solid tumor such as melanoma, head and neck, liver or kidney cancer.

CDR3 in DNA: TGCGCCAGCAGCTTGGGACAGGACAAGCAGTACTTC. Translating it yields CASSLGQDKQYF. The rearrangement links TRBV5-1 to TRBJ2-7, with D perhaps matching TRBD1 (6 bases). Trimming removed 0 bases at V and 8 bases at J, with 9 bases between. Per germline, CDR1 SGHRS and CDR2 YFSETQ. CDR3 length: 12 residues.

The genes are TRBV6-6 and TRBJ1-5; D is ambiguous. CDR3 length: 16 amino acids. CDR1 is MNHNY, CDR2 SVGAGI, per germline (reference sequence). The V and J ends lost 6 bases and 5 bases respectively, with 20 bases between them. The CDR3 DNA reads TGTGCCAGCAGCTACCCCACCCCGAACAGAGATCAGCCCCAGCATTTT. Residues: CASSYPTPNRDQPQHF.

J is TRBJ2-5 and V is TRBV29-1, with 12 bases that match TRBD2. The CDR3 covers 14 residues. Germline V lookup: CDR1 SQVTM, CDR2 ANQGSEA. Trimming removed 1 base from V and 7 bases from J; junction bases left unmatched: 4. The CDR3 sequence: CSVEGTSGAGTQYF. CDR3 nucleotide sequence: TGCAGCGTTGAAGGGACTAGCGGGGCTGGGACCCAGTACTTC. The whole variable domain, filled in from reference TRBV29-1 and TRBJ2-5, reads SAVISQKPSRDICQRGTSLTIQCQVDSQVTMMFWYRQQPGQSLTLIATANQGSEATYESGFVIDKFPISRPNLTFSTLTVSNMSPEDSSIYLCSVEGTSGAGTQYFGPGTRLLVL.

The V call is TRBV2, the J call TRBJ2-1; 16 nucleotides agree with TRBD2. Germline V gene sequence: CDR1 SNHLY, CDR2 FYNNEI. J lost 8 bases, V lost 7 bases, and 5 bases had no gene match. This CDR3 region has 15 residues. The CDR3 loop is CASKGTSGGVDEQFF. The CDR3 DNA is TGTGCCAGCAAGGGGACTAGCGGGGGGGTCGATGAGCAGTTCTTC.

The chain uses TRBV27 and TRBJ2-3; 9 bases fit TRBD1. The CDR3 loop spans 15 amino acids. V gave up 5 bases and J gave up 2 bases; unmatched junction bases: 5. CDR1 is MNHEY and CDR2 is SMNVEV in the germline V gene (reference sequence). CDR3 sequence (DNA): TGTGCCAGCAGTGGGACAGGGCGGGACACAGATACGCAGTATTTT. Its protein is CASSGTGRDTDTQYF.

V usage is TRBV9 and J usage is TRBJ2-1; TRBD1 matches at 9 bases. V dropped 1 base and J dropped 7; count of bases not matched to a gene: 12. The CDR3 totals 17 residues. The V gene's germline CDR1 is SGDLS and CDR2 YYNGEE. CDR3 in amino acids: CASSVKTGTGTWNEQFF. CDR3 DNA sequence: TGTGCCAGCAGCGTAAAAACCGGGACAGGGACGTGGAATGAGCAGTTCTTC. The full variable domain, with the rest looked up from reference TRBV9 and TRBJ2-1, is DSGVTQTPKHLITATGQRVTLRCSPRSGDLSVYWYQQSLDQGLQFLIQYYNGEERAKGNILERFSAQQFPDLHSELNLSSLELGDSALYFCASSVKTGTGTWNEQFFGPGTRLTVL.

This rearrangement joins TRBV19 to TRBJ2-7; 8 positions agree with TRBD2. From germline, CDR1 is LNHDA and CDR2 SQIVND (reference sequence). Unmatched junction bases numbered 5, after V lost 3 bases and J lost 4 bases. The CDR3 has 14 residues. The CDR3 DNA sequence: TGTGCCAGTAGTATTTCGCGGGGGGCATACGAGCAGTACTTC. Translated, it gives CASSISRGAYEQYF.

This clone turned up a few times. This sequence joins TRBV19 and TRBJ2-6, with 7 bases fitting TRBD2. CDR1 LNHDA and CDR2 SQIVND come from the germline V gene (reference sequence). The CDR3 sequence is 14 residues long. Trimming at V came to 11 bases and at J to 0 bases, leaving 4 bases not matched to a gene. The CDR3 nucleotides are TGTGCCTCTTGGGACTACTCTGGGGCCAACGTCCTGACTTTC. Translating it yields CASWDYSGANVLTF.

The rearrangement uses TRBV18 and TRBJ1-1, with 8 positions matching TRBD1. The V gene end was trimmed by 6 bases and the J gene end by 0 bases; junction bases not matched to a gene: 6. Per germline, CDR1 KGHSH and CDR2 LQKENI. The CDR3 is made up of 15 amino acids. CDR3 sequence: CASSPDRAMNTEAFF. DNA of the CDR3: TGTGCCAGCTCGCCGGACAGGGCCATGAACACTGAAGCTTTCTTT.

The chain joins TRBV19 to TRBJ1-1; maybe TRBD1 (5 bases). The CDR3 length is 13 residues. Per the germline V gene, CDR1 is LNHDA and CDR2 is SQIVND (reference sequence). The V gene lost 4 bases and the J gene lost 4 bases, with 10 bases spanning the gap. CDR3 residues: CASSKRGVTEAFF. The CDR3 DNA is TGTGCCAGTAGTAAGAGGGGAGTCACTGAAGCTTTCTTT.

The chain carries TRBV7-9 and TRBJ2-3; D possibly uses TRBD1 or TRBD2 (5 bases each). CDR1 is SEHNR and CDR2 is FQNEAQ in the germline V gene (reference sequence). The V end lost 5 bases, the J end lost 6 bases, and 15 bases lay between the germline ends. The CDR3 covers 14 residues. CDR3 bases: TGTGCCAGCAGCCCGGGACCCCGATCTGATACGCAGTATTTT. Protein: CASSPGPRSDTQYF.

The CDR3 protein is CASSALAGGDTQYF. CDR3 nucleotide sequence: TGTGCCAGCAGTGCACTAGCGGGGGGAGATACGCAGTATTTT. The J gene is TRBJ2-3, the V gene TRBV28, with 12 bases identical to TRBD2. The V gene end was trimmed by 5 bases and the J gene end by 5 bases; junction bases not matched to a gene: 2. This CDR3 has 14 residues. The germline CDR1 and CDR2 sequences are MDHEN and SYDVKM.

The J gene is TRBJ1-6, the V gene TRBV11-3, with unresolved D. The CDR3 is 13 residues long. V was clipped by 1 base and J by 9 bases, with 7 bases between them. Germline V lookup: CDR1 SGHNT, CDR2 YENEEA. Written as DNA, the CDR3 is TGTGCCAGCAGCTTAGGGCAAGCTTCACCCCTCCACTTT. Translation: CASSLGQASPLHF.

The chain combines TRBV19 with TRBJ2-7, with D perhaps TRBD2 (5 bases). V was trimmed by 3 bases and J by 1 base, leaving 13 bases between them. CDR3 size: 15 residues. The germline gives CDR1 LNHDA, CDR2 SQIVND (reference sequence). DNA for the CDR3: TGTGCCAGTAGTATTCCGGGGTGGAGGTCCTACGAGCAGTACTTC. Translated, it gives CASSIPGWRSYEQYF.

J is TRBJ1-3 and V is TRBV6-1, with D possibly matching TRBD1 (6 bases). The CDR3 covers 18 residues. V was cut by 1 base and J by 0 bases, with 16 bases left in between. Germline assignment: CDR1 MNHNS and CDR2 SASEGT. CDR3 bases: TGTGCCAGCAGTGAAGGTTTTTGGGGGGCCGGCTCTGGAAACACCATATATTTT. It codes for CASSEGFWGAGSGNTIYF.

The chain carries TRBV7-2 and TRBJ1-3, with TRBD1 matching over 7 bases. CDR3 length equals 14 residues. CDR1 is SGHTA and CDR2 is FQGNSA in the germline V gene. V lost 5 bases, J lost 7 bases, and 8 bases stayed unmatched. This CDR3 is CASSQGGSANTIYF. Here the CDR3 DNA reads TGTGCCAGCAGCCAAGGGGGCTCCGCCAACACCATATATTTT.

Here the CDR3 DNA reads TGTGCCAGCAGCCCCCAGCGCCTAGCCCACGAGCAGTACTTC. Translation gives CASSPQRLAHEQYF. The chain uses TRBV7-6 and TRBJ2-7, with D perhaps TRBD2 (5 bases). CDR1 and CDR2 from the germline V gene are SGHVS and FNYEAQ. Between the trimmed V and J ends, which lost 5 bases and 5 bases, there was a span of 16 bases. The length of the CDR3 is 14 residues.

This clone was counted only a few times. The junction departs from the called germline gene at one end, perhaps through a read error. The chain carries TRBV19 and TRBJ2-3; D possibly corresponds to TRBD2 (6 bases). CDR1 and CDR2 from the germline V gene are LNHDA and SQIVND (reference sequence). The CDR3 sequence is 16 residues long. The CDR3 nucleotides are TGTGCCAGTAGTCTAGACGGAGGGGCCCCCACAGATACGCAGTATTTT. Amino acid sequence: CASSLDGGAPTDTQYF.